A selection of T cell receptor beta chains follows, all from one sample in a study of cytomegalovirus exposure and HLA in healthy donors. Assay used: immunoSEQ multiplex PCR; TCRdb lists only in-frame clones, some missing. The sample records over 55,000 clones, roughly 83% being singletons. The sample was PBMCs. Receptors originate from a man in his forties or fifties in good health and CMV-seronegative. Each CDR3 is given without its conserved first and last residue.

j_call v_call cdr3_aa
TRBJ2-5 TRBV11-3 ASSLKLAGGETQY
TRBJ1-4 TRBV4-3 ASSRLLRANEKLF
TRBJ1-4 TRBV7-9 ASSSHQKSGQGYNEKLF
TRBJ2-2 TRBV4-2 ASSQGGLNTGELF
TRBJ2-3 TRBV29-1 SVQLGQDRTDTQY
TRBJ2-5 TRBV5-5 ASSTTGQETQY
TRBJ1-2 TRBV19 ASSIDSRLGYT
TRBJ1-2 TRBV7-9 SSNPSGEGYT
TRBJ1-1 TRBV7-9 ASSIRDRYTEAF
TRBJ2-7 TRBV7-2 ASSFEGYEQY
TRBJ2-3 TRBV2 ASTPTTLAGGQY
TRBJ2-2 TRBV9 ASSERGVTNTGELF
TRBJ1-4 TRBV4-3 ASSQDRDSWSEKLF
TRBJ1-1 TRBV6-5 ASSYPGNGRAEAF
TRBJ2-1 TRBV7-7 ASSHGLVPSSYNEQF
TRBJ1-1 TRBV7-9 ASSPRGAENTEAF
TRBJ2-5 TRBV4-2 ASSQELAEETQY
TRBJ1-1 TRBV9 ASSVGQGTEAF
TRBJ1-5 TRBV28 ASSFGTGVAGPQH
TRBJ2-6 TRBV27 ASSPPTLAGANVLT
TRBJ2-2 TRBV13 ASHRAGEAGELF
TRBJ2-2 TRBV11-3 ASSPDRVQLF
TRBJ2-1 TRBV9 ASSVVGSGGPLYNEQF
TRBJ2-5 TRBV5-1 ASSIDRAKETQY
TRBJ2-3 TRBV29-1 SVEPQGSTDTQY
TRBJ1-2 TRBV4-1 ASSQDLPGDYGYT
TRBJ2-1 TRBV28 ASSSTGAGAYNEQF